This T cell receptor (beta chain) was retrieved from a study of blood T cell repertoires in COVID-19. Study summary: Sites across the United States, Italy and Spain contributed samples from acute and convalescent COVID-19.

Germline V gene data show CDR1 as MNHNS and CDR2 as SASEGT. V lost 3 bases and J 8 bases, leaving 11 bases between the germline ends. The CDR3 is made up of 14 amino acids. Authors' data handling: Reference gene primer amplification yielded estimated nucleated cell counts. The assay was immunoSEQ multiplex PCR, and TCRdb's table has in-frame clones only and misses some. Clonal size and the V and J genes are those of that table, whereas D and trimming came from the DNA. The data show hundreds of thousands of clones, roughly nine tenths seen once. What was sequenced was peripheral blood. This sequence originates from a man between 60 and 70 years old with COVID-19, enrolled during active disease. The chain links TRBV6-1 to TRBJ1-6, with D hard to call. Here the CDR3 reads CASSESGIDSPLHF. The DNA of the CDR3 is TGTGCCAGCAGTGAGTCGGGAATTGATTCACCCCTCCACTTT.